Shown below are 9 T cell receptor beta chains from a single sample sequenced in a study of blood T cell repertoires in COVID-19. Sequencing was performed with immunoSEQ multiplex PCR; in TCRdb, only in-frame clones are kept and a portion is missing. The data show under 250,000 clones, approximately 88% seen once. Sequencing used PBMCs or T cells enriched from blood (not recorded which). The receptors originated from a woman aged 25 to 39 who had been exposed to COVID-19.

This clone was counted only a few times. The chain is built from TRBV29-1 and TRBJ2-7; tentative D call: TRBD1 (6 bases). From germline, CDR1 is SQVTM and CDR2 ANQGSEA. This CDR3 is built from 13 residues. The germline V and J ends were trimmed by 3 bases and 2 bases, with 11 bases remaining between them. CDR3 loop: CSVDKGDTYEQYF. The CDR3 coding sequence is TGCAGCGTTGATAAGGGGGATACCTACGAGCAGTACTTC.

The J gene is TRBJ2-1, the V gene TRBV2; 10 bases map to TRBD1. Trimming removed 5 bases from V and 3 bases from J; junction bases left unmatched: 4. The CDR3 covers 15 residues. The germline V gene has CDR1 SNHLY and CDR2 FYNNEI. The CDR3 nucleotides read TGTGCCAGCAGTCCCCGGGACAGGGGCTACAATGAGCAGTTCTTC. This sequence encodes CASSPRDRGYNEQFF.

This rearrangement joins TRBV5-1 to TRBJ1-6, with 9 bases identical to TRBD1. Germline values: CDR1 SGHRS, CDR2 YFSETQ. The ends lost 5 bases at V and 8 bases at J; junction bases unmatched: 5. CDR3 length: 14 amino acids. The DNA of the CDR3 is TGCGCCAGCAGAAGGGGACAGGGAGATTCACCCCTCCACTTT. The encoded protein is CASRRGQGDSPLHF.

The count of this clone is one. J is TRBJ2-2 and V is TRBV10-3, with a weak D call TRBD2 (6 bases). The CDR3 covers 16 residues. The V end was cut by 0 bases, the J end by 0 bases, with 8 bases between. CDR1 and CDR2 (germline): ENHRY, SYGVKD. CDR3 bases: TGTGCCATCAGTGAGTCGGGCGGGACGAACACCGGGGAGCTGTTTTTT. It translates to CAISESGGTNTGELFF.

CDR3 in amino acids: CASSWQGRGTDTQYF. The DNA of the CDR3 is TGTGCCAGCTCCTGGCAGGGGCGCGGCACAGATACGCAGTATTTT. V and J are TRBV2 and TRBJ2-3; tentatively, D is TRBD1 (6 bases). V lost 8 bases, J lost 1 base, and 16 bases lay in between. This CDR3 spans 15 amino acids. CDR1 is SNHLY and CDR2 is FYNNEI in the germline V gene.

The rearrangement joins TRBV6-4 to TRBJ2-1; 10 nucleotides agree with TRBD2. The CDR3 sequence is 14 residues long. J was trimmed by 7 bases and V by 9 bases; bases with no gene match: 9. Germline V gives CDR1 MRHNA, CDR2 SNTAGT. The CDR3 loop reads CASSLAGELNEQFF. The CDR3 nucleotides read TGTGCCAGTAGCCTAGCGGGAGAGCTGAATGAGCAGTTCTTC.

The chain links TRBV2 to TRBJ1-2; 8 bases line up with TRBD1. CDR3 size: 14 residues. V lost 4 bases to trimming and J lost 8 bases; unmatched junction nucleotides: 9. Germline V gives CDR1 SNHLY, CDR2 FYNNEI. CDR3: CASSATGGNLGYTF. Here the CDR3 DNA reads TGTGCCAGCAGTGCCACAGGGGGAAATCTGGGCTACACCTTC.

This clone was counted once. The chain combines TRBV4-1 with TRBJ2-4; D might be TRBD1 (6 bases). Germline V gene lookup returns CDR1 MGHRA and CDR2 YSYEKL. This CDR3 is built from 19 residues. V shed 4 bases and J shed 0 bases, with 22 bases lying between them. This CDR3 is CASSPSRAQGVIAKNIQYF. The CDR3, as DNA: TGCGCCAGCAGCCCCTCGAGGGCACAGGGTGTAATAGCCAAAAACATTCAGTACTTC.

The V call is TRBV28, the J call TRBJ1-3; possibly TRBD1 for D (6 bases). CDR1 MDHEN and CDR2 SYDVKM come from the germline V gene. The CDR3 is made up of 14 amino acids. Trimming cost V 6 bases and J 2 bases, with 11 bases left between them. The CDR3 nucleotides are TGTGCCAGCAGAGTACAGGGAGCTGGAAACACCATATATTTT. Translated: CASRVQGAGNTIYF.